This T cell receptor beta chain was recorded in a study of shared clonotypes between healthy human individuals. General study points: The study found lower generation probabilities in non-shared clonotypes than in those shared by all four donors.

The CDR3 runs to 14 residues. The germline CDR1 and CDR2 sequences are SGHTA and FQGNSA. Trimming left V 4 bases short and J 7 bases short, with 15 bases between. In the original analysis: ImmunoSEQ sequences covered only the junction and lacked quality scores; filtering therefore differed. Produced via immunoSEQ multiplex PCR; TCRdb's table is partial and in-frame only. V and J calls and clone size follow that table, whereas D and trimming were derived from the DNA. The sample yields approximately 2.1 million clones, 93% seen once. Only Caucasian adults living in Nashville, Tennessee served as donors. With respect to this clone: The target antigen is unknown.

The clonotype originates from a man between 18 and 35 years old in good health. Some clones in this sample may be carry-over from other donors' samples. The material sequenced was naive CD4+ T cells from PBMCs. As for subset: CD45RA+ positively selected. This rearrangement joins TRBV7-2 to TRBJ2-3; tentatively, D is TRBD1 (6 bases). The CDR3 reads CASSSYEGEHTQYF. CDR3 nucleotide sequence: TGTGCCAGCAGCTCATACGAGGGGGAACATACGCAGTATTTT.